Described below is a single T cell receptor (beta chain) sequence and its context. Its target is unknown. The data were taken from a study of T-cell reconstitution after alpha-beta-depleted transplantation in children. Study-level results: For some patients, TCRbeta diversity was high at day 60 because of recipient T cells and thymic progenitors that survived.

For TCRbeta, the library was prepared with unique molecular identifiers. TCRdb analysed the PCR reads with MiXCR anew, one entry per CDR3 protein. Counted here are approximately 800,000 distinct CDR3 sequences, around 15% occurring once; the ten biggest clones make up about 5%. The CDR3 sequence is 17 residues long. Germline values: CDR1 KGHSH, CDR2 LQKENI. With 8 bases clipped from V and 2 bases from J, the junction kept 16 bases outside the gene matches. This TCR was recovered from a male patient under 18 who had a stem cell transplant for acute lymphoblastic leukemia, so the T cells may come from the graft donor. This sample comprised PBMCs, mostly from graft donor cells, obtained 360 days after TCRalphabeta/CD19-depleted stem cell transplant. V usage is TRBV18 and J usage is TRBJ2-3, with 7 nucleotides matching TRBD2. The CDR3 loop is CASLVGSRTRTTDTQYF. The DNA of the CDR3 is TGTGCCAGCCTTGTAGGCTCCCGGACTAGGACCACAGATACGCAGTATTTT.